Below are 4 T cell receptor beta chains sequenced from a single sample in a study of blood T cell repertoires in COVID-19. Sequencing used immunoSEQ multiplex PCR; TCRdb keeps in-frame clones, though not all of them. The sample holds 200,000 to 250,000 clones, roughly 75% seen once. The specimen sequenced was peripheral blood. These receptors were collected from a woman in her 70s with acute or convalescent COVID-19.

This chain connects TRBV5-1 to TRBJ2-3; 7 nucleotides align to TRBD2. The V segment lost 0 bases and the J segment 0 bases; nucleotides outside the gene matches: 4. Germline V gene data show CDR1 as SGHRS and CDR2 as YFSETQ. The CDR3 is made up of 16 amino acids. CDR3 DNA: TGCGCCAGCAGCTTGGCCTCTAGCGGAAGCACAGATACGCAGTATTTT. This encodes CASSLASSGSTDTQYF.

V usage is TRBV2 and J usage is TRBJ1-5; 8 positions agree with TRBD1. Germline V lookup: CDR1 SNHLY, CDR2 FYNNEI. V shed 7 bases and J 2 bases; nucleotides not matched to a gene: 4. CDR3 size: 14 residues. CDR3 nucleotides: TGTGCCAGCACCGACAGGGGCGGCAATCAGCCCCAGCATTTT. Its translation: CASTDRGGNQPQHF.

This sequence joins TRBV19 and TRBJ1-2, with TRBD1 matching over 8 bases. The CDR3 is made up of 16 amino acids. Trimming at V came to 7 bases and at J to 6 bases, leaving 16 bases not matched to a gene. The V gene's germline CDR1 is LNHDA and CDR2 SQIVND (reference sequence). The CDR3 region is CASNFGQGIRWDGYTF. In DNA form, the CDR3 reads TGTGCCAGTAACTTCGGACAGGGAATTAGGTGGGATGGCTACACCTTC.

The rearrangement uses TRBV19 and TRBJ2-5, with 8 nucleotides matching TRBD1. CDR1 and CDR2 from the germline V gene are LNHDA and SQIVND (reference sequence). The CDR3 spans 18 residues. After removal of 3 bases from V and 1 base from J, the junction contained 13 bases not matched to a gene. DNA for the CDR3: TGTGCCAGTAGTATCCAACCGACAGGGGCGTTAATCCAAGAGACCCAGTACTTC. Protein: CASSIQPTGALIQETQYF.